This TCR beta chain was sequenced during a study of a mutant IDH1 vaccine in newly diagnosed glioma. At the level of the study: Vaccine administration was initiated 4-6 weeks following radiotherapy alone, or with temozolomide cycles.

The time point denotes: week 23, last vaccination. The investigators gave 300 ug of mutant IDH1 20-mer peptide in each vaccine dose, together with topical imiquimod. Repertoires were generated with immunoSEQ multiplex PCR, while TCRdb's copy carries only in-frame clones and drops some. This repertoire shows about 20,000 clones, roughly 82% found once; its top ten account for less than 15%. Regarding this clone: Its antigen is as yet unknown.

The sample consisted of PBMCs, taken from a glioma patient whose treatment included an IDH1 peptide vaccine. This receptor was taken from a young man with glioma.

The CDR3 protein is CASSQDRSLLPSYEQYF. The CDR3 coding sequence is TGCGCCAGCAGCCAAGATCGCAGTTTACTGCCCTCCTACGAGCAGTACTTC. This chain uses TRBV4-1 with TRBJ2-7; D uncertain. CDR1 and CDR2 from the germline V gene are MGHRA and YSYEKL. The V end was cut by 0 bases, the J end by 0 bases, with 15 bases between. The length of the CDR3 is 17 residues.